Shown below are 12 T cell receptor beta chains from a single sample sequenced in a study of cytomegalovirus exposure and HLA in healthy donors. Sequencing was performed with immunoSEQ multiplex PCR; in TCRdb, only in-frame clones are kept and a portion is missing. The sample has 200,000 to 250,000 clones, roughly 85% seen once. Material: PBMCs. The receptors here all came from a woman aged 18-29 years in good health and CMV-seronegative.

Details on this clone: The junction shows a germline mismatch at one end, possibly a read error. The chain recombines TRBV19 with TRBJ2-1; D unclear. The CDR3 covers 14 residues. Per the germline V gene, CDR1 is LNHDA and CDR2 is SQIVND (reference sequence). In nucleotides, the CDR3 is TGTGCCAGTATGCGACGAGACTCCCACAATGAGCAGTTCTTC. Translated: CASMRRDSHNEQFF.

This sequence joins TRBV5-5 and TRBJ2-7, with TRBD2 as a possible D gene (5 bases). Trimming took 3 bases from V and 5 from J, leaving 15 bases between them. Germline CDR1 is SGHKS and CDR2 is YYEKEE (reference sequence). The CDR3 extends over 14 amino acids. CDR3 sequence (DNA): TGTGCCAGCAGCTCTCACGGGGTCGCGGACGAGCAGTACTTC. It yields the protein CASSSHGVADEQYF.

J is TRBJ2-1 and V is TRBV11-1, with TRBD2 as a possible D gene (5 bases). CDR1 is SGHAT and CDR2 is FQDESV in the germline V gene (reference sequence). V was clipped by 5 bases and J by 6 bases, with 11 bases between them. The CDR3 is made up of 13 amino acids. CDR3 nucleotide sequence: TGTGCCAGCAGCCTTCGGGATCCCAATGAGCAGTTCTTC. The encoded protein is CASSLRDPNEQFF. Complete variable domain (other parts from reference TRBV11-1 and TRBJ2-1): EAEVAQSPRYKITEKSQAVAFWCDPISGHATLYWYRQILGQGPELLVQFQDESVVDDSQLPKDRFSAERLKGVDSTLKIQPAELGDSAMYLCASSLRDPNEQFFGPGTRLTVL.

Written as DNA, the CDR3 is TGCGCCAGCTCAACCTCGATCGGGACTAGCGGGGCCCCATCTGAGCAGTTCTTC. Protein sequence: CASSTSIGTSGAPSEQFF. The chain has TRBV5-1 and TRBJ2-1; TRBD2 matches 13 bases. Germline CDR1 and CDR2: SGHRS and YFSETQ. This CDR3 region has 18 residues. The ends lost 7 bases at V and 9 bases at J; junction bases unmatched: 19.

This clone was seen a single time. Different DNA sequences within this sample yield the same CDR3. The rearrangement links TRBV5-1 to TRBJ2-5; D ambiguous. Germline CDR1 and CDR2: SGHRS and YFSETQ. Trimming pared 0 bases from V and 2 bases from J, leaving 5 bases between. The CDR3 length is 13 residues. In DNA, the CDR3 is TGCGCCAGCAGCTTGGGACAACAAGAGACCCAGTACTTC. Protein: CASSLGQQETQYF.

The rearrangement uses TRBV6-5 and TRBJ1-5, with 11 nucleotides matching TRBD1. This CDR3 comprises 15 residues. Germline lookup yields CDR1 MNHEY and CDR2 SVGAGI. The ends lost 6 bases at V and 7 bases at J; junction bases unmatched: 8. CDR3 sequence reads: CASSRTGGVGQPQHF. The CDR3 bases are TGTGCCAGCAGCCGGACAGGGGGCGTGGGACAGCCCCAGCATTTT.

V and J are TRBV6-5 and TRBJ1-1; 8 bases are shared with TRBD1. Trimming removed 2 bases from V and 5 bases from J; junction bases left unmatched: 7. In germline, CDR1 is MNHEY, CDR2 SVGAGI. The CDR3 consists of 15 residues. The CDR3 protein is CASSYGSYRGTEAFF. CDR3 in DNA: TGTGCCAGCAGTTACGGCTCCTACAGGGGGACTGAAGCTTTCTTT.

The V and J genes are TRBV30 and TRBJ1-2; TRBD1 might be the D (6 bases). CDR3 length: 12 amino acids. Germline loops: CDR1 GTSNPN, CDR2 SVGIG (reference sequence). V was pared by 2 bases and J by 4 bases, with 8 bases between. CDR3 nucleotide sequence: TGTGCCTGGAGTTCGGGGGCCTATGGCTACACCTTC. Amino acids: CAWSSGAYGYTF. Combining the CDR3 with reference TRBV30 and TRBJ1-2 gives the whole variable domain SQTIHQWPATLVQPVGSPLSLECTVEGTSNPNLYWYRQAAGRGLQLLFYSVGIGQISSEVPQNLSASRPQDRQFILSSKKLLLSDSGFYLCAWSSGAYGYTFGSGTRLTVV.

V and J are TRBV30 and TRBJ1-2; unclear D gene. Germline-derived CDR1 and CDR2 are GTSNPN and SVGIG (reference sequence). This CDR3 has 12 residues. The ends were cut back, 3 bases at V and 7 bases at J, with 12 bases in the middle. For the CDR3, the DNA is TGTGCCTGGAGCCCAGGAGGATTTGGCTACACCTTC. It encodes CAWSPGGFGYTF.

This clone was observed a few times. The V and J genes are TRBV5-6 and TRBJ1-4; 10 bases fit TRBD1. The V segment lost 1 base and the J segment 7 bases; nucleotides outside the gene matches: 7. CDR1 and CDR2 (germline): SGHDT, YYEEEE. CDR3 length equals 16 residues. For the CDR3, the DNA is TGTGCCAGCAGCTTGATCGGACAGGGGGGTAGTGAAAAACTGTTTTTT. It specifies CASSLIGQGGSEKLFF.

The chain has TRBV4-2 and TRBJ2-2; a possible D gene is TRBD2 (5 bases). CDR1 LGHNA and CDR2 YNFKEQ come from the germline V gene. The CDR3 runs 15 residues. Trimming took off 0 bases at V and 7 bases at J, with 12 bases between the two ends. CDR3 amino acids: CASSQDRRPSGELFF. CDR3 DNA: TGTGCCAGCAGCCAAGATCGGAGGCCCAGCGGGGAGCTGTTTTTT.

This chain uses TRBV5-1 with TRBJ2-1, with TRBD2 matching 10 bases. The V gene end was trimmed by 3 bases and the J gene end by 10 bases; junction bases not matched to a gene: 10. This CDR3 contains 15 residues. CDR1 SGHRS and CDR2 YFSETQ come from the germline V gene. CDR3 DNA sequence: TGCGCCAGCAGCTACACTAGCGGGGCCCGGTCGGAGCAGTTCTTC. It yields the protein CASSYTSGARSEQFF.